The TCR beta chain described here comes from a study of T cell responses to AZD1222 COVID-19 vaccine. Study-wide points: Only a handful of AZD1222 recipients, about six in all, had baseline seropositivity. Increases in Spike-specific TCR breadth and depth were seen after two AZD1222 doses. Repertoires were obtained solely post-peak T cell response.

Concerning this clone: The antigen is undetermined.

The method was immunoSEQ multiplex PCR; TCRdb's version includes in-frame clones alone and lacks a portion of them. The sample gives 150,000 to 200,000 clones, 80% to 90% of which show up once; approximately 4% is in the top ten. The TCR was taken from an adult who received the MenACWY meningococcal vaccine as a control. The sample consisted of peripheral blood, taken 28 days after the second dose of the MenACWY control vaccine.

The CDR3 nucleotides are TGTGCCAGCGGGGACTTCTACAATGAGCAGTTCTTC. Amino acid sequence: CASGDFYNEQFF. The chain is built from TRBV6-5 and TRBJ2-1, with a tentative D call TRBD2 (6 bases). Trimming took 8 bases from V and 3 from J, leaving 8 bases between them. The CDR3 is made up of 12 amino acids. Germline assignment: CDR1 MNHEY and CDR2 SVGAGI.